Sequencing of this TCR beta chain was carried out in a study of blood T cell repertoires in COVID-19. Study-level background: The United States, Italy and Spain supplied acute and convalescent COVID-19 samples. PBMCs, B-cell-depleted T cells, or T cells were the source of the cDNA or gDNA that made up the material.

Trimming cost V 5 bases and J 9 bases; bases outside gene matches: 11. CDR1 is SGHAT, CDR2 FQDESV, per germline (reference sequence). The CDR3 runs 15 residues. Authors' analysis steps: Estimation of nucleated cell counts relied on the amplification of reference gene primers. Clones were read by immunoSEQ multiplex PCR, and TCRdb kept only the in-frame ones, dropping some. For V, J and clone size, that table is used; D and trimming come from the DNA. This sample carries 35,000 to 55,000 clones, more than 75% of them seen once, and the ten largest clones take approximately 4.7%. This chain connects TRBV11-1 to TRBJ2-2, with 8 bases matching TRBD2. The sample comprised peripheral blood. The TCR sequence derives from a human donor in a cohort sampled during active COVID-19. CDR3 in DNA: TGTGCCAGCAGCCGTAGCGGGAAAGGGATCCGGGAGCTGTTTTTT. Translation: CASSRSGKGIRELFF. Supplemented by reference TRBV11-1 and TRBJ2-2, the full variable domain reads EAEVAQSPRYKITEKSQAVAFWCDPISGHATLYWYRQILGQGPELLVQFQDESVVDDSQLPKDRFSAERLKGVDSTLKIQPAELGDSAMYLCASSRSGKGIRELFFGEGSRLTVL.